The 22 T cell receptor beta chains reported below all come from one sample, sequenced in a study of shared clonotypes between healthy human individuals. Sequenced by immunoSEQ multiplex PCR; TCRdb stores in-frame clones only, minus some. The sample lists 2 million to 2.5 million clones, more than 85% occurring once. The sequenced material came from naive CD4+ T cells from PBMCs. The subset: CD45RA+ positively selected. These receptors originate from a man in his late teens or twenties in good health. Some clones in this sample may be carry-over from other donors' samples.

This clone came up a few times. Other DNA variants within this sample encode the same CDR3. J is TRBJ1-5 and V is TRBV30, with a weak D call TRBD1 (5 bases). V was trimmed by 0 bases and J by 0 bases, leaving 9 bases between them. This CDR3 is built from 15 residues. Looked up from germline, CDR1 is GTSNPN and CDR2 is SVGIG (reference sequence). CDR3 DNA sequence: TGTGCCTGGAGTGTTCGGGGCGCTAGCAATCAGCCCCAGCATTTT. Protein sequence: CAWSVRGASNQPQHF. Filled out from reference TRBV30 and TRBJ1-5, the complete variable domain reads SQTIHQWPATLVQPVGSPLSLECTVEGTSNPNLYWYRQAAGRGLQLLFYSVGIGQISSEVPQNLSASRPQDRQFILSSKKLLLSDSGFYLCAWSVRGASNQPQHFGDGTRLSIL.

As DNA, the CDR3 is TGTGCCAGCTCAGCGACTAGCGGGAGCGAGAACACCGGGGAGCTGTTTTTT. Translation gives CASSATSGSENTGELFF. This chain links TRBV18 with TRBJ2-2, with 12 bases aligning to TRBD2. Trimming removed 5 bases from V and 1 base from J; junction bases left unmatched: 5. CDR3 length equals 17 residues. In germline, CDR1 is KGHSH, CDR2 LQKENI.

The V gene is TRBV27, the J gene TRBJ1-5; D unresolved. Germline lookup yields CDR1 MNHEY and CDR2 SMNVEV (reference sequence). The CDR3 is 14 residues long. Between the trimmed V and J ends, which lost 5 bases and 2 bases, there was a span of 10 bases. CDR3 sequence: CASSPKIRNQPQHF. The CDR3, as DNA: TGTGCCAGCAGTCCCAAGATTCGCAATCAGCCCCAGCATTTT.

This chain joins TRBV7-2 and TRBJ1-2; D is unclear. Germline V gives CDR1 SGHTA, CDR2 FQGNSA. Trimming took off 1 base at V and 7 bases at J, with 10 bases between the two ends. The CDR3 extends over 13 amino acids. The CDR3 DNA sequence: TGTGCCAGCAGCTTAGATAAAAGGAGTGGCTACACCTTC. Encoded protein: CASSLDKRSGYTF. The full variable domain, rest sourced from reference TRBV7-2 and TRBJ1-2, is GAGVSQSPSNKVTEKGKDVELRCDPISGHTALYWYRQSLGQGLEFLIYFQGNSAPDKSGLPSDRFSAERTGGSVSTLTIQRTQQEDSAVYLCASSLDKRSGYTFGSGTRLTVV.

This clone has only one observation. The chain employs TRBV5-1 and TRBJ1-1; tentatively, D is TRBD1 (6 bases). The CDR3 is made up of 15 amino acids. V lost 4 bases and J 3 bases, leaving 16 bases between the germline ends. Germline V gene sequence: CDR1 SGHRS, CDR2 YFSETQ. The CDR3 DNA is TGCGCCAGCAGCCCTTTGGACAGCCTATACACTGAAGCTTTCTTT. It translates to CASSPLDSLYTEAFF.

The chain has TRBV7-3 and TRBJ2-5, with 8 positions matching TRBD2. The CDR3 length is 14 residues. Germline V lookup: CDR1 SGHTA, CDR2 FQGTGA. The V and J ends lost 2 bases and 5 bases, in that order; junction bases with no gene match: 4. The CDR3 protein is CASSLQAGVETQYF. CDR3 DNA: TGTGCCAGCAGCTTACAAGCGGGAGTGGAGACCCAGTACTTC.

The J gene is TRBJ1-2, the V gene TRBV7-2; 11 bases are shared with TRBD1. This CDR3 has 14 amino acids. V lost 5 bases and J lost 7; bases outside the gene matches: 6. Germline V gives CDR1 SGHTA, CDR2 FQGNSA. Written as DNA, the CDR3 is TGTGCCAGCAGCCCAGGACAGGGGGCGGGTGGCTACACCTTC. Translation gives CASSPGQGAGGYTF.

CDR3 bases: TGTGCCAGCAGTGGGAGACTAGCCTATGAGCAGTTCTTC. This encodes CASSGRLAYEQFF. The V gene is TRBV6-1, the J gene TRBJ2-1, with 7 nucleotides matching TRBD2. CDR3 length equals 13 residues. With V trimmed by 4 bases and J by 8 bases, 5 bases remained unmatched. CDR1 MNHNS and CDR2 SASEGT come from the germline V gene.

The chain has TRBV7-9 and TRBJ2-1; tentatively, D is TRBD1 (6 bases). Per germline, CDR1 SEHNR and CDR2 FQNEAQ (reference sequence). The CDR3 runs 14 residues. Trimming removed 5 bases at V and 6 bases at J, with 14 bases between. The DNA of the CDR3 is TGTGCCAGCAGCAGAGACAGAGGGGGCAATGAGCAGTTCTTC. Amino acids: CASSRDRGGNEQFF.

The chain uses TRBV7-8 and TRBJ2-7; TRBD2 matches 13 bases. Trimming removed 5 bases from V and 2 bases from J; junction bases left unmatched: 6. Germline CDR1 and CDR2: SGHVS and FQNEAQ. The length of the CDR3 is 16 residues. The CDR3 DNA reads as TGTGCCAGCAGCCCGGGGGGACTAGCGGGGCCCTACGAGCAGTACTTC. It yields the protein CASSPGGLAGPYEQYF.

This chain connects TRBV30 to TRBJ1-2; D uncertain. The V gene's germline CDR1 is GTSNPN and CDR2 SVGIG (reference sequence). This CDR3 is 14 amino acids long. V lost 4 bases to trimming and J lost 0 bases, with 12 bases between them. In DNA, the CDR3 is TGTGCCTGGAAGCCCAGGAACGCTAACTATGGCTACACCTTC. Translating gives CAWKPRNANYGYTF.

The V call is TRBV7-9, the J call TRBJ1-2; D call uncertain. The germline V gene encodes CDR1 SEHNR and CDR2 FQNEAQ (reference sequence). The CDR3 sequence is 14 residues long. Trimming left V 3 bases short and J 4 bases short, with 12 bases between. The CDR3 DNA follows: TGTGCCAGCAGCTTTTCGGTCGTAGGCTATGGCTACACCTTC. Translated: CASSFSVVGYGYTF.

This rearrangement joins TRBV19 to TRBJ2-2; 7 positions agree with TRBD1. Germline V gene sequence: CDR1 LNHDA, CDR2 SQIVND (reference sequence). The CDR3 totals 15 residues. V lost 3 bases and J lost 0; bases outside the gene matches: 1. DNA of the CDR3: TGTGCCAGTAGTATCCAGGGGGCGAACACCGGGGAGCTGTTTTTT. This translates into CASSIQGANTGELFF.

In its sample, this clone was seen once. This rearrangement joins TRBV5-6 to TRBJ2-7, with 11 bases lining up with TRBD2. Germline CDR1 reads SGHDT; CDR2 reads YYEEEE. The CDR3 has 15 residues. J lost 8 bases, V lost 1 base, and 8 bases had no gene match. DNA of the CDR3: TGTGCCAGCAGCTTGACCGGGACTAGCGGCCTCAAGCAGTACTTC. Its translation: CASSLTGTSGLKQYF. Full variable domain (rest looked up from reference TRBV5-6 and TRBJ2-7): DAGVTQSPTHLIKTRGQQVTLRCSPKSGHDTVSWYQQALGQGPQFIFQYYEEEERQRGNFPDRFSGHQFPNYSSELNVNALLLGDSALYLCASSLTGTSGLKQYFGPGTRLTVT.

This sequence joins TRBV19 and TRBJ2-5; D ambiguous. Trimming left V 6 bases short and J 5 bases short, with 19 bases between. The CDR3 is 15 amino acids. Per the germline V gene, CDR1 is LNHDA and CDR2 is SQIVND (reference sequence). CDR3: CASRIQSSRLETQYF. In DNA form, the CDR3 reads TGTGCCAGTAGAATACAGTCTTCGCGGTTGGAGACCCAGTACTTC.

In this sample, this clone turned up a few times. J is TRBJ1-5 and V is TRBV19; D is unresolved. Trimming removed 2 bases at V and 4 bases at J, with 9 bases between. This CDR3 region has 14 residues. The V gene's germline CDR1 is LNHDA and CDR2 SQIVND (reference sequence). CDR3 protein: CASSIIQDNQPQHF. The CDR3 DNA reads TGTGCCAGTAGTATAATACAAGATAATCAGCCCCAGCATTTT.

In regard to this clone: One end of the junction fails to match germline, which may point to a read error. The chain carries TRBV7-2 and TRBJ1-3; maybe TRBD1 (5 bases). CDR1 is SGHTA and CDR2 is FQGNSA in the germline V gene. This CDR3 is built from 15 residues. CDR3: CASRLGGNSGNTIYF. For the CDR3, the DNA is TGTGCCAGCCGCTTGGGGGGTAACTCTGGAAACACCATATATTTT.

This clone showed up just a few times. The rearrangement uses TRBV29-1 and TRBJ1-1; TRBD1 might be the D (5 bases). With 3 bases removed from V and 4 bases from J, the gap between germline ends came to 18 bases. Looked up from germline, CDR1 is SQVTM and CDR2 is ANQGSEA. The CDR3 spans 15 residues. The CDR3 nucleotides read TGCAGCGTTGAGAGAGGGTACTTGGGGGGCACTGAAGCTTTCTTT. It yields the protein CSVERGYLGGTEAFF.

This sequence joins TRBV13 and TRBJ1-4; 10 bases are shared with TRBD1. After removal of 4 bases from V and 8 bases from J, the junction contained 7 bases not matched to a gene. Germline loops: CDR1 PRHDT, CDR2 FYEKMQ (reference sequence). This CDR3 is 15 amino acids long. The CDR3 loop is CASSSRQGAREKLFF. The CDR3 nucleotides read TGTGCCAGCAGCTCTCGACAGGGGGCGCGGGAAAAACTGTTTTTT.

The V and J genes are TRBV6-5 and TRBJ2-7, with TRBD1 identical over 7 bases. Per the germline V gene, CDR1 is MNHEY and CDR2 is SVGAGI. CDR3 length: 14 residues. Unmatched junction bases numbered 6, after V lost 0 bases and J lost 7 bases. The CDR3 bases are TGTGCCAGCAGTTACTCAGGGGACAGAGGGGAGCAGTACTTC. This translates into CASSYSGDRGEQYF.

This chain links TRBV10-2 with TRBJ1-2; D gene unclear. The CDR3 is 13 amino acids. The germline V and J ends were trimmed by 11 bases and 4 bases, with 17 bases remaining between them. Germline V lookup: CDR1 WSHSY, CDR2 SAAADI. CDR3: CASSERSPYGYTF. Written as DNA, the CDR3 is TGCGCCTCCAGTGAGAGGAGCCCCTATGGCTACACCTTC.

The chain is built from TRBV28 and TRBJ2-1; D is undetermined. V lost 6 bases, J lost 7 bases, and 10 bases lay in between. The CDR3 is made up of 12 amino acids. In germline, CDR1 is MDHEN, CDR2 SYDVKM. The CDR3 here is CASRVMGNEQFF. The CDR3, as DNA: TGTGCCAGCAGGGTGATGGGGAATGAGCAGTTCTTC. The full variable domain, with the rest looked up from reference TRBV28 and TRBJ2-1, is DVKVTQSSRYLVKRTGEKVFLECVQDMDHENMFWYRQDPGLGLRLIYFSYDVKMKEKGDIPEGYSVSREKKERFSLILESASTNQTSMYLCASRVMGNEQFFGPGTRLTVL.